This note documents a single T cell receptor beta chain sequence. The antigen is unknown. TCR libraries each used 3,000 to 4,000 ng of total RNA. TCRdb reprocessed the 5' RACE reads; each CDR3 protein has one entry and no DNA is given. The ten top clones account for 2% to 3%, within a sample of 440,000 or so distinct CDR3 sequences. The data were taken from a study of monozygotic twins with inflammatory bowel disease. The study, taken as a whole, reports: Fewer shared clonotypes with others were found in IBD patients than in healthy twins, especially with disease activity.

The sample consisted of blood. The receptor's source is a human donor with ulcerative colitis or Crohn's disease, or a healthy co-twin of an affected twin (not recorded which).

CDR3 sequence: CASSISGSYIQYF. J is TRBJ2-4 and V is TRBV27. Germline CDR1 and CDR2: MNHEY and SMNVEV (reference sequence). The CDR3 extends over 13 amino acids.